This entry describes one T cell receptor (beta chain). The table lists this clone with a few counts. What this receptor recognizes is not known. No base-level quality is on record; no much larger clone is a single base apart. The data derive from a study of intratumoral heterogeneity in liver cancer. Context from the whole study: Across the full 14-patient cohort, most patients were male and a median age of roughly 69 years was recorded. To examine intratumor heterogeneity, the study integrated RNA-seq, DNA sequencing, TCR-seq and SNP array data obtained from multiple regions of hepatocellular carcinoma specimens. The overall cohort comprised 70 to 75 multiregional samples from roughly 15 HCC patients, with 45 to 55 tumoral and some 20 adjacent nontumoral regions. Overall results and qualifications from the work: The authors acknowledged a relatively low patient number and under-sampled tumor-infiltrating lymphocyte representation as limitations.

Using the immunoSEQ assay, the TCR beta chain CDR3 regions were sequenced from genomic DNA. Primers annealing to V and J segments amplified rearranged VDJ segments. Under the source paper's analysis protocol: The ImmunoSeq Analyzer software was used to compute clonality and richness metrics. Differentially abundant clones between regions were identified using Fisher's exact test plus a beta-binomial method for added stringency. TCRdb carries this immuneACCESS record with in-frame sequences only. Its versions omit some clonotypes, under half of them owing to an unresolved V gene in the studies checked, with the rest unexplained. V, J and clone size are those of that table, while D and trimming were read from the DNA. The table for this sample lists around 5,900 clones; about 71% of them were counted only once. The top ten constitute about a fifth of the sample. V loses 7 bases of germline sequence and J loses 2 bases, and the interval between the two ends is 14 bases. The germline V gene (reference sequence) provides CDR1 MNHEY and CDR2 SMNVEV. Including cysteine and phenylalanine, the CDR3 has 15 amino acids. The entry retains the CDR3 DNA only, 45 bases that are in frame from base 1.

Early-stage hepatocellular carcinoma was present in all patients, and no therapy was administered to any patient before surgical resection. None of the sampled areas showed macroscopic evidence of necrosis or hemorrhage. TCR sequencing (ImmunoSeq) was performed on multiple regions from a couple of patients. Each frozen resection tissue sample was taken at least 1 cm away from every other sample. Samples labelled N were derived from nontumoral liver tissue adjacent to the tumor. Genomic DNA was isolated from bulk tissue with the DNeasy blood and tissue kit. Sequencing was performed on tumor-adjacent normal tissue, taken before any cancer treatment. This TCR was sampled from a man in his sixties or seventies with hepatocellular carcinoma. The V gene is TRBV27 and the J gene is TRBJ2-2; the D segment could be TRBD1, given 6 matching bases. The CDR3 reads as follows: CASTPGTFNTGELFF. The DNA sequence reads TGTGCCAGCACCCCCGGGACATTTAACACCGGGGAGCTGTTTTTT.